A single sample gave rise to the 19 T cell receptor beta chains below, sequenced in a study of T cell repertoires and Cas9 in healthy adults. Data came from immunoSEQ multiplex PCR; TCRdb stores just in-frame clones and leaves some out. There are around 20,000 clones in the sample; around 90% occur only once, and 0.69% lies in the top ten. Sequences were obtained from CD4+ effector T cells (CD127+, CD25-, CD137-, CD154-) from PBMCs; culture status not recorded. These receptors originate from a human donor in good health.

The CDR3 sequence: CASSAVSANTGELFF. The CDR3 DNA is TGCGCCAGCAGCGCAGTCAGTGCGAACACCGGGGAGCTGTTTTTT. The J gene is TRBJ2-2, the V gene TRBV5-1; no definite D call. The V and J ends lost 4 bases and 0 bases respectively, with 10 bases between them. The CDR3 contains 15 residues. Germline-derived CDR1 and CDR2 are SGHRS and YFSETQ.

V is TRBV7-2 and J is TRBJ1-1, with 9 positions matching TRBD1. V shed 5 bases, J shed 10 bases, and the junction held 11 bases outside the gene matches. Germline V gene sequence: CDR1 SGHTA, CDR2 FQGNSA. CDR3 length: 14 amino acids. CDR3 sequence (DNA): TGTGCCAGCAGCCTCCCCGGGACAGGGTCTATAGCTTTCTTT. This translates into CASSLPGTGSIAFF. Drawing the rest from reference TRBV7-2 and TRBJ1-1, the complete variable domain is GAGVSQSPSNKVTEKGKDVELRCDPISGHTALYWYRQSLGQGLEFLIYFQGNSAPDKSGLPSDRFSAERTGGSVSTLTIQRTQQEDSAVYLCASSLPGTGSIAFFGQGTRLTVV.

This sequence joins TRBV6-5 and TRBJ1-1, with TRBD1 as a possible D gene (5 bases). This CDR3 is 14 amino acids long. Germline CDR1 MNHEY, CDR2 SVGAGI. Deletions cut 3 bases from V and 1 base from J, with 9 bases between. CDR3 protein: CASSYLGQNTEAFF. DNA for the CDR3: TGTGCCAGCAGTTATTTAGGACAGAACACTGAAGCTTTCTTT.

With respect to this clone: In the same sample, other DNA sequences code for this CDR3. V gene TRBV11-2 combines with J gene TRBJ2-1; D is undetermined. Trimming took 0 bases from V and 13 from J, leaving 16 bases between them. The germline gives CDR1 SGHAT, CDR2 FQNNGV. This CDR3 is 14 amino acids long. In nucleotides, the CDR3 is TGTGCCAGCAGCTTAGAAGTAGGTCGCGGCCCTCAGTTCTTC. Its protein is CASSLEVGRGPQFF.

The chain uses TRBV7-3 and TRBJ2-6, with a tentative D call TRBD2 (6 bases). Germline assignment: CDR1 SGHTA and CDR2 FQGTGA. With 5 bases removed from V and 0 bases from J, the gap between germline ends came to 20 bases. CDR3 length: 19 residues. CDR3 region: CASSPKTSFGGSGANVLTF. The DNA for the CDR3 is TGTGCCAGCAGCCCTAAGACTAGTTTTGGGGGCTCTGGGGCCAACGTCCTGACTTTC.

The CDR3 region has the DNA TGTGCCAGCAGCTTAGAAGGGACCCAGTACTTC. Translated: CASSLEGTQYF. J is TRBJ2-5 and V is TRBV7-6; D remains ambiguous. Per the germline V gene, CDR1 is SGHVS and CDR2 is FNYEAQ. CDR3 length equals 11 residues. V was pared by 1 base and J by 7 bases, with 4 bases between.

The V call is TRBV6-5, the J call TRBJ2-1; D may correspond to TRBD1 or TRBD2 (5 bases each). Germline values: CDR1 MNHEY, CDR2 SVGAGI. The CDR3 has 13 residues. Between the trimmed V and J ends, which lost 4 bases and 8 bases, there was a span of 12 bases. CDR3 sequence: CASSSPGRYEQFF. In DNA, the CDR3 is TGTGCCAGCAGTTCTCCGGGACGGTATGAGCAGTTCTTC.

This CDR3 is CASSSTGSEQYF. CDR3 nucleotides: TGTGCCAGCAGCTCGACAGGGTCCGAGCAGTACTTC. This chain links TRBV7-6 with TRBJ2-7, with 7 bases lining up with TRBD1. This CDR3 has 12 residues. V gave up 4 bases and J gave up 6 bases; unmatched junction bases: 3. Germline V gene lookup returns CDR1 SGHVS and CDR2 FNYEAQ.

The chain combines TRBV5-1 with TRBJ2-2; D gene unclear. The CDR3 loop spans 16 amino acids. V was trimmed by 0 bases and J by 5 bases, leaving 14 bases between them. In germline, CDR1 is SGHRS, CDR2 YFSETQ. In DNA form, the CDR3 reads TGCGCCAGCAGCTTGGGGGCAGGTCCCCTGACCGGGGAGCTGTTTTTT. Translating gives CASSLGAGPLTGELFF.

The chain combines TRBV5-6 with TRBJ2-7; D ambiguous. Deletions cut 4 bases from V and 4 bases from J, with 15 bases between. The length of the CDR3 is 14 residues. The germline gives CDR1 SGHDT, CDR2 YYEEEE. This CDR3 is CASSVGPQFYEQYF. The DNA of the CDR3 is TGTGCCAGCAGCGTGGGCCCCCAGTTTTACGAGCAGTACTTC.

The V call is TRBV7-9, the J call TRBJ2-7; D perhaps matches TRBD1 (5 bases). This CDR3 has 18 amino acids. Germline V gene data show CDR1 as SEHNR and CDR2 as FQNEAQ (reference sequence). V was cut by 0 bases and J by 1 base, with 19 bases left in between. Here the CDR3 DNA reads TGTGCCAGCAGCTTAGCCCAGGGCCCAACTGGTTTATCCTACGAGCAGTACTTC. This translates into CASSLAQGPTGLSYEQYF.

The chain combines TRBV6-1 with TRBJ2-7; TRBD1 agrees at 7 bases. Germline V gene lookup returns CDR1 MNHNS and CDR2 SASEGT. The CDR3 loop spans 13 amino acids. V was pared by 4 bases and J by 4 bases, with 4 bases of the junction left unmatched. CDR3 region: CASSVRQGYEQYF. In DNA form, the CDR3 reads TGTGCCAGCAGTGTCCGACAGGGTTACGAGCAGTACTTC.

In nucleotides, the CDR3 is TGTGCCAGCTCACCACCGTGGGCGTCCAAAGACTACGAGCAGTACTTC. It yields the protein CASSPPWASKDYEQYF. The genes are TRBV18 and TRBJ2-7; D remains ambiguous. The CDR3 runs to 16 residues. V lost 0 bases, J lost 3 bases, and 15 bases lay in between. Germline CDR1 KGHSH, CDR2 LQKENI. The complete variable domain, with remaining parts taken from reference TRBV18 and TRBJ2-7, reads NAGVMQNPRHLVRRRGQEARLRCSPMKGHSHVYWYRQLPEEGLKFMVYLQKENIIDESGMPKERFSAEFPKEGPSILRIQQVVRGDSAAYFCASSPPWASKDYEQYFGPGTRLTVT.

V is TRBV2 and J is TRBJ2-7; TRBD2 matches 11 bases. Unmatched junction bases numbered 21, after V lost 4 bases and J lost 4 bases. Germline lookup yields CDR1 SNHLY and CDR2 FYNNEI. The CDR3 length is 20 residues. The CDR3 here is CASSGPLIASTSGKAYEQYF. CDR3 in DNA: TGTGCCAGCAGTGGGCCCCTAATAGCGTCGACTAGCGGGAAGGCGTACGAGCAGTACTTC.

In regard to this clone: At one end, the junction sequence differs from germline, possibly due to a read error. The V gene is TRBV5-1, the J gene TRBJ2-2, with D maybe TRBD2 (5 bases). Looked up from germline, CDR1 is SGHRS and CDR2 is YFSETQ. There are 17 residues in the CDR3. The CDR3 nucleotides read TGCGCCAGCAGCTTGTCGGCGAGCGGATCGAACACCGGGAAGCTGTTTTTT. It yields the protein CASSLSASGSNTGKLFF.

V and J are TRBV5-1 and TRBJ2-5, with TRBD1 matching 9 bases. Gene TRBJ2-7 matches the end of the DNA better, so the J call may be wrong. Germline loops: CDR1 SGHRS, CDR2 YFSETQ. There are 13 residues in the CDR3. CDR3 sequence reads: CASSWTGAYEQYF. CDR3 DNA: TGCGCCAGCAGCTGGACAGGGGCATACGAGCAGTACTTC.

The chain combines TRBV4-2 with TRBJ1-2; a weak D match, TRBD1 (5 bases). Germline V CDR1 and CDR2: LGHNA, YNFKEQ. The CDR3 runs to 18 residues. V lost 1 base and J lost 0, with 18 bases in between. CDR3 sequence: CASSQGWWGRSANYGYTF. In nucleotides, the CDR3 is TGTGCCAGCAGCCAAGGATGGTGGGGCCGATCGGCTAACTATGGCTACACCTTC.

The rearrangement joins TRBV6-4 to TRBJ1-1; no clear D. CDR1 and CDR2 from the germline V gene are MRHNA and SNTAGT. Trimming took 6 bases from V and 2 from J, leaving 13 bases between them. The CDR3 loop spans 14 amino acids. The CDR3 DNA is TGTGCCAGCAGAGTACAAACAGACAACACTGAAGCTTTCTTT. Translating gives CASRVQTDNTEAFF.

This clone was seen a handful of times. The V and J genes are TRBV5-4 and TRBJ1-1; D gene ambiguous. This CDR3 is 19 amino acids long. V lost 0 bases, J lost 1 base, and 22 bases lay in between. Per germline, CDR1 SGHNT and CDR2 YYREEE (reference sequence). CDR3 sequence: CASSLVSSLDFGRNTEAFF. In DNA form, the CDR3 reads TGTGCCAGCAGCTTGGTCTCCTCCTTGGATTTTGGGAGGAACACTGAAGCTTTCTTT.